This is a list of T cell receptor beta chains from one sample in a study of shared clonotypes between healthy human individuals. Method: immunoSEQ multiplex PCR; TCRdb's copy keeps in-frame clones and lacks some. The sample carries about 2 million clones, approximately 94% recorded once. The sample consisted of naive CD8+ T cells sorted from blood. Receptors were obtained from a man between 18 and 29 years old in good health. Each CDR3 is given without its conserved first and last residue. Each record gives: V gene, CDR3 protein.

v_gene: TRBV2
CDR3aa: AILRAHQETQY

v_gene: TRBV10-3
CDR3aa: AISDGNTEAF

v_gene: TRBV6-5
CDR3aa: ASSERDTIY

v_gene: TRBV27
CDR3aa: ASSLRLPYEQY

v_gene: TRBV6-5
CDR3aa: ASSYEGGTYEQY

v_gene: TRBV19
CDR3aa: ASSILGQGPLYGYT

v_gene: TRBV15
CDR3aa: ATSREMSRALPQGPGNTIY

v_gene: TRBV6-5
CDR3aa: ASSPGEVVQETQY

v_gene: TRBV4-1
CDR3aa: ASSQETGQSYEQY

v_gene: TRBV4-1
CDR3aa: ASSQTGTDNYGYT

v_gene: TRBV6-5
CDR3aa: ASSYTIAGGPYEQY

v_gene: TRBV4-3
CDR3aa: ASSQDRGDPGANVLT

v_gene: TRBV7-9
CDR3aa: ASSAPTGDNTEAF

v_gene: TRBV30
CDR3aa: AWSFSPGYNEQF

v_gene: TRBV15
CDR3aa: ATQREMTGAYEQY

v_gene: TRBV5-6
CDR3aa: ASSLGAGIADTQY

v_gene: TRBV21-1
CDR3aa: ASSKDPSTDTQY

v_gene: TRBV7-8
CDR3aa: ASSLGGVGRSYEQY

v_gene: TRBV6-1
CDR3aa: ASSDSAGNSYTDTQY

v_gene: TRBV10-2
CDR3aa: ASSESLAGYQETQY

v_gene: TRBV7-2
CDR3aa: ASSSSQPDTQY

v_gene: TRBV2
CDR3aa: ASRQGQGSGNTIY